These 32 T cell receptor beta chains were sequenced from one sample in a study of CD8+ T cells in alopecia areata. Treatment given: oral pan-JAK inhibitor, 5-10 mg twice daily. Reverse transcription of extracted RNA yielded cDNA, which provided the sequencing template. TCRdb's table, derived via immunoSEQ multiplex PCR, lists solely in-frame clones and lacks some. The sample lists approximately 200,000 clones, more than 55% occurring once. Sequenced here: CD4+ T cells sorted from blood, sampled at week 4, from a patient treated with tofacitinib. These receptor sequences come from a human donor with alopecia areata.

The chain recombines TRBV29-1 with TRBJ2-5; D is unresolved. The V end was cut by 6 bases, the J end by 1 base, with 9 bases between. CDR3 length: 12 residues. Germline values: CDR1 SQVTM, CDR2 ANQGSEA. CDR3 residues: CSVLTSQETQYF. DNA of the CDR3: TGCAGCGTCCTCACGTCCCAAGAGACCCAGTACTTC.

The chain combines TRBV7-2 with TRBJ2-5, with D unresolved. The CDR3 runs 13 residues. With 0 bases removed from V and 5 bases from J, the gap between germline ends came to 7 bases. The V gene's germline CDR1 is SGHTA and CDR2 FQGNSA. The CDR3 loop is CASSLAYPETQYF. The CDR3 DNA reads TGTGCCAGCAGCTTAGCATACCCCGAGACCCAGTACTTC.

The chain has TRBV29-1 and TRBJ1-5; D is undetermined. The CDR3 spans 15 residues. Germline values: CDR1 SQVTM, CDR2 ANQGSEA. Written as DNA, the CDR3 is TGCACCCATGAGGGTCGATGGCAGCGCCATCAGCCCCAGCATTTT. This translates into CTHEGRWQRHQPQHF.

This clone has just a few counts. The CDR3: CASSSRTTQETQYF. The CDR3 DNA sequence: TGTGCCAGCAGTTCTCGGACTACCCAAGAGACCCAGTACTTC. The V gene is TRBV5-4, the J gene TRBJ2-5; D is perhaps TRBD2 (6 bases). The CDR3 runs to 14 residues. Germline values: CDR1 SGHNT, CDR2 YYREEE (reference sequence). Trimming removed 5 bases from V and 1 base from J, with 12 bases in between.

This clone was seen more than once but under ten times. V and J are TRBV29-1 and TRBJ1-2, with 9 bases lining up with TRBD1. CDR1 is SQVTM and CDR2 is ANQGSEA in the germline V gene. V dropped 7 bases and J dropped 8; count of bases not matched to a gene: 5. The CDR3 loop spans 11 amino acids. The chain's CDR3 is CSATGGKGYTF. CDR3 DNA sequence: TGCAGCGCGACAGGGGGTAAAGGCTACACCTTC. Filled out from reference TRBV29-1 and TRBJ1-2, the complete variable domain reads SAVISQKPSRDICQRGTSLTIQCQVDSQVTMMFWYRQQPGQSLTLIATANQGSEATYESGFVIDKFPISRPNLTFSTLTVSNMSPEDSSIYLCSATGGKGYTFGSGTRLTVV.

This clone has more than one count but fewer than ten. The chain carries TRBV7-9 and TRBJ2-7; 11 bases agree with TRBD1. V dropped 5 bases and J dropped 6; count of bases not matched to a gene: 12. This CDR3 has 16 residues. CDR1 and CDR2 (germline): SEHNR, FQNEAQ (reference sequence). The CDR3, as DNA: TGTGCCAGCAGCCCAGGTCCCTGGACAGGGGGCTCCGAGCAGTACTTC. Its protein product is CASSPGPWTGGSEQYF.

This clone was counted only a few times. V gene TRBV15 combines with J gene TRBJ2-1, with D tentatively TRBD1 (5 bases). Trimming pared 9 bases from V and 4 bases from J, leaving 13 bases between. The CDR3 extends over 13 amino acids. CDR1 and CDR2 from the germline V gene are LNHNV and YYDKDF (reference sequence). Written as DNA, the CDR3 is TGTGCCACTAGTACCGCAGGGTACAATGAGCAGTTCTTC. Encoded protein: CATSTAGYNEQFF.

On this clone: One junction end does not reproduce the germline sequence, and a read error may be involved. The chain joins TRBV29-1 to TRBJ1-2; weak D call: TRBD1 (6 bases). The CDR3 is 13 amino acids. Germline CDR1 SQVTM, CDR2 ANQGSEA. CDR3 residues: CSGEQGTLDGYTF. The CDR3 DNA follows: TGCAGCGGTGAACAGGGAACCCTCGATGGCTACACCTTC.

This clone has just one count. The rearrangement links TRBV27 to TRBJ1-5; no clear D. CDR3 length equals 14 residues. Germline V lookup: CDR1 MNHEY, CDR2 SMNVEV (reference sequence). V was shortened by 3 bases and J by 4 bases, with 10 bases between the two germline ends. CDR3 amino acids: CASSFSDRNQPQHF. CDR3 DNA sequence: TGTGCCAGCAGTTTTTCAGACCGAAATCAGCCCCAGCATTTT.

This clone was detected a few times. This chain connects TRBV28 to TRBJ1-2; D perhaps matches TRBD1 (5 bases). V was clipped by 10 bases and J by 7 bases, with 13 bases between them. Germline V gene data show CDR1 as MDHEN and CDR2 as SYDVKM. This CDR3 comprises 11 residues. Written as DNA, the CDR3 is TGTGCCACCGAAGGGGAGAGTGGCTACACCTTC. Translating it yields CATEGESGYTF.

V gene TRBV30 combines with J gene TRBJ2-5; tentatively, D is TRBD1 or TRBD2 (5 bases each). With 0 bases removed from V and 9 bases from J, the gap between germline ends came to 20 bases. Looked up from germline, CDR1 is GTSNPN and CDR2 is SVGIG (reference sequence). CDR3 length equals 15 residues. CDR3 in amino acids: CAWSVVPAGTEAQYF. The CDR3 DNA follows: TGTGCCTGGAGTGTGGTTCCAGCAGGGACGGAGGCCCAGTACTTC.

This clone was found a few times. The genes are TRBV25-1 and TRBJ2-1; 9 bases are a match to TRBD2. With 6 bases clipped from V and 7 bases from J, the junction kept 7 bases outside the gene matches. The CDR3 runs to 14 residues. Germline values: CDR1 MGHDK, CDR2 SYGVNS. CDR3 in amino acids: CASRSGTSMNEQFF. CDR3 DNA sequence: TGTGCCAGCAGGTCCGGGACTAGCATGAATGAGCAGTTCTTC.

This chain uses TRBV4-1 with TRBJ1-1; D is undetermined. CDR1 and CDR2 from the germline V gene are MGHRA and YSYEKL. This CDR3 contains 17 residues. V lost 2 bases to trimming and J lost 3 bases, with 19 bases between them. As DNA, the CDR3 is TGCGCCAGCAGCCAACTCCGTACGGGGATCACGTACACTGAAGCTTTCTTT. Amino acids: CASSQLRTGITYTEAFF.

The gene calls are TRBV18 and TRBJ1-2, with D uncertain. The CDR3 loop spans 13 amino acids. Germline V CDR1 and CDR2: KGHSH, LQKENI. Trimming shortened V by 4 bases and J by 3 bases, and 9 bases separated the two germline ends. The CDR3 sequence: CASSRLADYGYTF. In DNA form, the CDR3 reads TGTGCCAGCTCACGTCTGGCAGACTATGGCTACACCTTC.

The chain couples TRBV2 to TRBJ2-1; D remains unclear. Trimming pared 5 bases from V and 14 bases from J, leaving 4 bases between. This CDR3 has 8 amino acids. Germline CDR1 is SNHLY and CDR2 is FYNNEI. CDR3 sequence (DNA): TGTGCCAGCAGTACCGAGTTCTTC. Amino acid sequence: CASSTEFF. Using reference TRBV2 and TRBJ2-1 for the parts outside the CDR3, the full variable domain is EPEVTQTPSHQVTQMGQEVILRCVPISNHLYFYWYRQILGQKVEFLVSFYNNEISEKSEIFDDQFSVERPDGSNFTLKIRSTKLEDSAMYFCASSTEFFGPGTRLTVL.

The chain links TRBV5-6 to TRBJ1-5, with D hard to call. There are 15 residues in the CDR3. V was trimmed by 1 base and J by 1 base, leaving 9 bases between them. The germline CDR1 and CDR2 sequences are SGHDT and YYEEEE. The chain's CDR3 is CASSLYGYSNQPQHF. CDR3 sequence (DNA): TGTGCCAGCAGCTTGTATGGTTACAGCAATCAGCCCCAGCATTTT.

The chain couples TRBV29-1 to TRBJ1-2; D is unresolved. The V and J ends lost 5 bases and 5 bases respectively, with 21 bases between them. The CDR3 is made up of 15 amino acids. The germline CDR1 and CDR2 sequences are SQVTM and ANQGSEA. The CDR3 here is CSVSPEAGEVYGYTF. CDR3 DNA: TGCAGCGTTTCCCCAGAAGCCGGGGAGGTGTATGGCTACACCTTC.

This clone was recorded a few times. This sequence joins TRBV4-1 and TRBJ2-1, with TRBD1 matching 7 bases. This CDR3 is 16 amino acids long. The V segment lost 4 bases and the J segment 3 bases; nucleotides outside the gene matches: 9. Germline CDR1 and CDR2: MGHRA and YSYEKL. The CDR3 nucleotides read TGCGCCAGCAGCCCCGGGCCGTACAGGGGCTACAATGAGCAGTTCTTC. Translated, it gives CASSPGPYRGYNEQFF.

The rearrangement uses TRBV18 and TRBJ2-1; D uncertain. Germline V gives CDR1 KGHSH, CDR2 LQKENI. The V gene lost 4 bases and the J gene lost 8 bases, with 12 bases spanning the gap. The CDR3 runs to 13 residues. The CDR3 bases are TGTGCCAGCTCACTCGACCTGGACCATGAGCAGTTCTTC. Residues: CASSLDLDHEQFF.

This clone was recorded a few times. The chain is built from TRBV7-2 and TRBJ1-4; 7 bases agree with TRBD1. V was pared by 5 bases and J by 8 bases, with 11 bases of the junction left unmatched. The CDR3 covers 15 residues. In germline, CDR1 is SGHTA, CDR2 FQGNSA. The CDR3 sequence: CASSQNRGNGEKLFF. CDR3 nucleotide sequence: TGTGCCAGCAGCCAGAACAGGGGAAACGGGGAAAAACTGTTTTTT.

The chain has TRBV5-1 and TRBJ1-4, with 8 bases that match TRBD1. With 2 bases clipped from V and 7 bases from J, the junction kept 4 bases outside the gene matches. This CDR3 is 14 amino acids long. Germline V gives CDR1 SGHRS, CDR2 YFSETQ. The CDR3 DNA reads TGCGCCAGCAGCTTTGGACAGGGAAGTGAAAAACTGTTTTTT. Amino acids: CASSFGQGSEKLFF. Full variable domain (missing parts from reference TRBV5-1 and TRBJ1-4): KAGVTQTPRYLIKTRGQQVTLSCSPISGHRSVSWYQQTPGQGLQFLFEYFSETQRNKGNFPGRFSGRQFSNSRSEMNVSTLELGDSALYLCASSFGQGSEKLFFGSGTQLSVL.

The J gene is TRBJ1-2, the V gene TRBV11-1; D gene ambiguous. CDR3 length equals 13 residues. Germline lookup yields CDR1 SGHAT and CDR2 FQDESV (reference sequence). V lost 5 bases and J lost 7, with 14 bases in between. The CDR3 DNA reads TGTGCCAGCAGCATCTCCGGACCCGGTGGCTACACCTTC. This codes for CASSISGPGGYTF.

This chain links TRBV27 with TRBJ1-1, with a possible D match to TRBD1 (6 bases). The CDR3 has 16 amino acids. CDR1 MNHEY and CDR2 SMNVEV come from the germline V gene (reference sequence). Trimming cost V 1 base and J 9 bases, with 21 bases left between them. The CDR3 DNA follows: TGTGCCAGCAGTTTATTTGGTTGGGAACGGGACAAACAAGCTTTCTTT. Translating it yields CASSLFGWERDKQAFF.

The chain joins TRBV2 to TRBJ2-5; 8 nucleotides match TRBD1. J lost 5 bases, V lost 3 bases, and 8 bases had no gene match. Germline V gene lookup returns CDR1 SNHLY and CDR2 FYNNEI. The length of the CDR3 is 15 residues. The CDR3 spells CASSDRGQVAETQYF. In nucleotides, the CDR3 is TGTGCCAGCAGTGACAGGGGGCAGGTCGCCGAGACCCAGTACTTC.

The genes are TRBV6-5 and TRBJ2-5, with D unresolved. Germline V gene sequence: CDR1 MNHEY, CDR2 SVGAGI. The CDR3 length is 14 residues. Trimming stripped 3 bases from V and 5 bases from J, with 13 bases between. CDR3 DNA: TGTGCCAGCAGTTATTCCCGGGCCCGGGAGACCCAGTACTTC. This gives the protein CASSYSRARETQYF.

The rearrangement joins TRBV5-6 to TRBJ1-1; the D is unclear. Between the trimmed V and J ends, which lost 5 bases and 0 bases, there was a span of 8 bases. Germline V gene lookup returns CDR1 SGHDT and CDR2 YYEEEE. The CDR3 runs to 13 residues. The CDR3: CASSRELNTEAFF. The CDR3 DNA reads TGTGCCAGCAGTAGGGAGCTGAACACTGAAGCTTTCTTT.

The rearrangement uses TRBV30 and TRBJ1-5, with D maybe TRBD1 (5 bases). This CDR3 is 13 amino acids long. The V end lost 0 bases, the J end lost 7 bases, and 10 bases lay between the germline ends. Germline CDR1 reads GTSNPN; CDR2 reads SVGIG (reference sequence). CDR3 in amino acids: CAWSVVAGQPQHF. The CDR3 region has the DNA TGTGCCTGGAGTGTCGTGGCAGGGCAGCCCCAGCATTTT. The complete variable domain, with remaining parts taken from reference TRBV30 and TRBJ1-5, reads SQTIHQWPATLVQPVGSPLSLECTVEGTSNPNLYWYRQAAGRGLQLLFYSVGIGQISSEVPQNLSASRPQDRQFILSSKKLLLSDSGFYLCAWSVVAGQPQHFGDGTRLSIL.

This sequence joins TRBV11-2 and TRBJ2-2, with 9 positions matching TRBD2. V dropped 6 bases and J dropped 6; count of bases not matched to a gene: 11. The CDR3 consists of 16 residues. Germline CDR1 is SGHAT and CDR2 is FQNNGV. CDR3 protein: CASRTVLAGRPGELFF. The CDR3 DNA reads as TGTGCCAGCAGAACAGTTCTAGCGGGGCGTCCCGGGGAGCTGTTTTTT.

The rearrangement links TRBV2 to TRBJ1-1, with 8 nucleotides matching TRBD1. CDR1 and CDR2 (germline): SNHLY, FYNNEI. The CDR3 has 15 residues. V was pared by 6 bases and J by 0 bases, with 6 bases of the junction left unmatched. CDR3 bases: TGTGCCAGCAGCAGGACAGGGTACATGAACACTGAAGCTTTCTTT. Protein: CASSRTGYMNTEAFF. Full variable domain (missing parts from reference TRBV2 and TRBJ1-1): EPEVTQTPSHQVTQMGQEVILRCVPISNHLYFYWYRQILGQKVEFLVSFYNNEISEKSEIFDDQFSVERPDGSNFTLKIRSTKLEDSAMYFCASSRTGYMNTEAFFGQGTRLTVV.

CDR3 nucleotides: TGTGCCAGCAGCCTAGAGAGGCCCTACGAGCAGTACTTC. Its protein is CASSLERPYEQYF. The V call is TRBV11-1, the J call TRBJ2-7; D not resolved. Per the germline V gene, CDR1 is SGHAT and CDR2 is FQDESV (reference sequence). The CDR3 runs 13 residues. Deletions cut 5 bases from V and 2 bases from J, with 10 bases between.

The chain uses TRBV2 and TRBJ1-5; 7 bases align to TRBD1. Germline CDR1 and CDR2: SNHLY and FYNNEI. The length of the CDR3 is 13 residues. J gave up 1 base and V 8 bases, and 2 bases lay outside the gene matches. This CDR3 reads CASGTVSNQPQHF. The CDR3 bases are TGTGCCAGCGGGACAGTCAGCAATCAGCCCCAGCATTTT.

The gene calls are TRBV7-9 and TRBJ2-7, with TRBD2 as a possible D gene (5 bases). This CDR3 is built from 14 residues. V lost 5 bases and J 7 bases, leaving 18 bases between the germline ends. The germline V gene encodes CDR1 SEHNR and CDR2 FQNEAQ (reference sequence). CDR3: CASSPSHTSGEQYF. The CDR3 region has the DNA TGTGCCAGCAGCCCTAGCCACACCTCCGGGGAGCAGTACTTC. Supplemented by reference TRBV7-9 and TRBJ2-7, the full variable domain reads DTGVSQNPRHKITKRGQNVTFRCDPISEHNRLYWYRQTLGQGPEFLTYFQNEAQLEKSRLLSDRFSAERPKGSFSTLEIQRTEQGDSAMYLCASSPSHTSGEQYFGPGTRLTVT.